The clone carrying this TCR beta chain showed up many times. The antigen is undetermined. This entry belongs to a study of CD8 T cells in ankylosing spondylitis. Study results and caveats: Disease-linked clones displayed a CD8+ phenotype and appeared relatively rarely in peripheral blood. Within matched ankylosing spondylitis synovial fluid, disease-linked clones were reportedly significantly enriched. There was a TCR beta motif, made of several highly homologous variants, that appeared characteristic of ankylosing spondylitis blood. Certain motif variants had earlier been reported in reactive arthritis synovial fluid and blood.

V shed 0 bases and J shed 8 bases, with 10 bases lying between them. The CDR3 extends over 13 amino acids. The germline V gene has CDR1 LGHDT and CDR2 YNNKEL (reference sequence). TCRdb called the 5' RACE reads again in MiXCR, with one record for every CDR3 protein. The sample contains about 540,000 distinct CDR3 sequences, about 13% of which appear only once. Sequenced sample: blood, either unsorted or a sorted T cell fraction (not recorded which). This chain connects TRBV3-1 to TRBJ1-2; D is perhaps TRBD1 (5 bases). The sequence was obtained from a male donor with ankylosing spondylitis. The CDR3 region has the DNA TGTGCCAGCAGCCAAGATCAGGGTAGGGGCTACACCTTC. This codes for CASSQDQGRGYTF.